The 23 T cell receptor beta chains below were found in one sample sequenced in a study of cytomegalovirus exposure and HLA in healthy donors (dated by TCRdb to 2017 to 2019). Library generation was performed with the immunoSEQ multiplex PCR assay. What TCRdb holds here is the immuneACCESS table cut down to in-frame rearrangements. Part of the clones is not present; checked against another copy, under half of the missing clones reflect an unresolved V gene, and the others are unexplained. Here the sample has some 250,000 clones; roughly 90% occur a single time. Roughly 0.38% of the sample comes from the top ten. Sequencing was performed on PBMCs. All receptors come from a woman in her late teens or twenties in good health and CMV-seronegative.

The chain combines TRBV19 with TRBJ2-7, with 10 bases matching TRBD1. The length of the CDR3 is 15 residues. In germline, CDR1 is LNHDA, CDR2 SQIVND (reference sequence). With 5 bases clipped from V and 3 bases from J, the junction kept 7 bases outside the gene matches. DNA for the CDR3: TGTGCCAGTAGTCCCTACGGGACAGGGGTCTACGAGCAGTACTTC. It codes for CASSPYGTGVYEQYF.

The chain couples TRBV9 to TRBJ2-1; tentatively, D is TRBD1 or TRBD2 (7 bases each). Deletions cut 4 bases from V and 5 bases from J, with 22 bases between. The V gene's germline CDR1 is SGDLS and CDR2 YYNGEE. The CDR3 totals 17 residues. The CDR3 DNA sequence: TGTGCCAGCAGCCTAGGGGGCCGGGGGGCCCGTCACAATGAGCAGTTCTTC. Its protein product is CASSLGGRGARHNEQFF.

The gene calls are TRBV5-4 and TRBJ2-7; possibly TRBD1 for D (6 bases). The V and J ends lost 4 bases and 0 bases respectively, with 26 bases between them. This CDR3 has 19 residues. Germline V gene sequence: CDR1 SGHNT, CDR2 YYREEE (reference sequence). The CDR3 sequence: CASSPTMGRLGAGSYEQYF. For the CDR3, the DNA is TGTGCCAGCAGCCCGACAATGGGACGCCTGGGGGCCGGCTCCTACGAGCAGTACTTC.

The V gene is TRBV28, the J gene TRBJ1-2, with 12 positions matching TRBD1. Per the germline V gene, CDR1 is MDHEN and CDR2 is SYDVKM. CDR3 length: 14 residues. V lost 5 bases, J lost 6 bases, and 4 bases stayed unmatched. CDR3 region: CASSKGDRGHGYTF. The CDR3 DNA is TGTGCCAGCAGTAAAGGGGACAGGGGGCATGGCTACACCTTC.

The chain is built from TRBV7-8 and TRBJ1-2; the D gene is possibly TRBD1 (6 bases). This CDR3 spans 15 amino acids. Germline assignment: CDR1 SGHVS and CDR2 FQNEAQ. Trimming shortened V by 0 bases and J by 4 bases, and 12 bases separated the two germline ends. In nucleotides, the CDR3 is TGTGCCAGCAGCTTAGCGCGAGGGGGGGTCTATGGCTACACCTTC. It specifies CASSLARGGVYGYTF.

This rearrangement joins TRBV30 to TRBJ1-6, with D possibly matching TRBD1 (5 bases). The germline V gene encodes CDR1 GTSNPN and CDR2 SVGIG (reference sequence). The CDR3 has 12 amino acids. V was trimmed by 4 bases and J by 7 bases, leaving 8 bases between them. CDR3 bases: TGTGCCTGGACAGGGTTGAATTCACCCCTCCACTTT. Translating gives CAWTGLNSPLHF.

On this clone: The identical CDR3 is also encoded by other nucleotide sequences in the sample. This chain uses TRBV5-1 with TRBJ2-5; the match to TRBD1 covers 7 bases. Germline V lookup: CDR1 SGHRS, CDR2 YFSETQ. The CDR3 has 13 residues. V dropped 2 bases and J dropped 3; count of bases not matched to a gene: 1. CDR3: CASSFGTEETQYF. The CDR3 bases are TGCGCCAGCAGCTTCGGGACAGAAGAGACCCAGTACTTC.

The genes are TRBV7-9 and TRBJ2-1; 13 nucleotides line up with TRBD2. CDR1 and CDR2 (germline): SEHNR, FQNEAQ (reference sequence). The V segment lost 0 bases and the J segment 4 bases; nucleotides outside the gene matches: 9. The length of the CDR3 is 19 residues. The CDR3 protein is CASSLAPLAGGWSYNEQFF. For the CDR3, the DNA is TGTGCCAGCAGCTTAGCACCACTAGCGGGGGGGTGGAGTTACAATGAGCAGTTCTTC.

CDR3: CASSYRRGYQETQYF. The CDR3 DNA reads as TGTGCCAGCAGTTACAGGCGGGGTTACCAAGAGACCCAGTACTTC. This sequence joins TRBV6-6 and TRBJ2-5, with D possibly matching TRBD2 (6 bases). V was shortened by 2 bases and J by 0 bases, with 10 bases between the two germline ends. The germline V gene has CDR1 MNHNY and CDR2 SVGAGI (reference sequence). The CDR3 spans 15 residues.

This clone was found once. CDR3 in DNA: TGTGCCAGCAGAGGTAGACAGCTATTCAATTCACCCCTCCACTTT. The encoded protein is CASRGRQLFNSPLHF. This rearrangement joins TRBV5-8 to TRBJ1-6, with D possibly being TRBD1 (5 bases). CDR1 SGHTS and CDR2 YDEGEE come from the germline V gene. The CDR3 has 15 residues. V lost 5 bases and J lost 7, with 16 bases in between.

This clone was detected only once. The chain links TRBV5-1 to TRBJ1-1; 9 bases are shared with TRBD1. The CDR3 has 17 residues. CDR1 is SGHRS and CDR2 is YFSETQ in the germline V gene. With V trimmed by 1 base and J by 4 bases, 11 bases remained unmatched. The chain's CDR3 is CASSLIPIGQGSTEAFF. The CDR3, as DNA: TGCGCCAGCAGCTTGATTCCCATCGGACAGGGGAGCACTGAAGCTTTCTTT.

The CDR3 here is CASSCSTSGATDTQYF. The CDR3 DNA reads as TGTGCCAGCAGCTGTTCGACTAGCGGGGCCACAGATACGCAGTATTTT. The rearrangement joins TRBV5-6 to TRBJ2-3; 11 bases are a match to TRBD2. Germline V gene lookup returns CDR1 SGHDT and CDR2 YYEEEE. The CDR3 spans 16 residues. Trimming took 3 bases from V and 2 from J; bases not matched to a gene: 5.

This clone was found a few times. This chain joins TRBV27 and TRBJ1-4, with 10 bases fitting TRBD1. The V gene's germline CDR1 is MNHEY and CDR2 SMNVEV (reference sequence). This CDR3 is built from 14 residues. V shed 9 bases and J 5 bases; nucleotides not matched to a gene: 6. The CDR3 region is CASRPDRGNEKLFF. The CDR3 DNA reads TGTGCCAGTCGACCGGACAGGGGGAATGAAAAACTGTTTTTT.

V gene TRBV28 combines with J gene TRBJ1-2; D perhaps matches TRBD1 (6 bases). Germline loops: CDR1 MDHEN, CDR2 SYDVKM. CDR3 size: 14 residues. The ends were cut back, 3 bases at V and 4 bases at J, with 12 bases in the middle. This CDR3 is CASSLQQGGYGYTF. The CDR3 DNA reads TGTGCCAGCAGTTTGCAACAGGGTGGCTATGGCTACACCTTC.

J is TRBJ1-4 and V is TRBV27; D gene ambiguous. CDR1 and CDR2 from the germline V gene are MNHEY and SMNVEV (reference sequence). The CDR3 runs 12 residues. Trimming left V 2 bases short and J 8 bases short, with 6 bases between. The CDR3 reads CASSLIGEKLFF. The CDR3 coding sequence is TGTGCCAGCAGTTTAATCGGGGAAAAACTGTTTTTT.

V is TRBV11-2 and J is TRBJ1-3, with D uncertain. The CDR3 runs to 12 residues. Germline CDR1 is SGHAT and CDR2 is FQNNGV. The V gene lost 1 base and the J gene lost 12 bases, with 10 bases spanning the gap. CDR3 nucleotide sequence: TGTGCCAGCAGCTTAGTTCAGTCTAGCATATATTTT. Its protein product is CASSLVQSSIYF.

The gene calls are TRBV28 and TRBJ1-5, with D maybe TRBD1 (5 bases). V was pared by 7 bases and J by 3 bases, with 16 bases between. This CDR3 spans 15 amino acids. CDR1 and CDR2 (germline): MDHEN, SYDVKM. The CDR3 DNA sequence: TGTGCCAGCAACCAAGGAGGGGTGCACAATCAGCCCCAGCATTTT. It codes for CASNQGGVHNQPQHF.

CDR3 loop: CASSLDPTGLEYSYTF. The CDR3, as DNA: TGTGCCAGCAGCTTGGACCCGACAGGTTTGGAGTATAGCTACACCTTC. The chain employs TRBV5-6 and TRBJ1-2; perhaps TRBD1 as D (6 bases). Germline V CDR1 and CDR2: SGHDT, YYEEEE. CDR3 size: 16 residues. Trimming shortened V by 0 bases and J by 9 bases, and 21 bases separated the two germline ends.

The chain uses TRBV7-6 and TRBJ1-2; perhaps TRBD1 as D (5 bases). Germline CDR1 SGHVS, CDR2 FNYEAQ. V was trimmed by 1 base and J by 8 bases, leaving 17 bases between them. This CDR3 is built from 15 residues. CDR3 sequence reads: CASSLDRQGYLGYTF. CDR3 DNA: TGTGCCAGCAGCTTAGATCGCCAGGGATATCTCGGCTACACCTTC.

The CDR3 loop is CASGGVANTGELFF. CDR3 in DNA: TGTGCCAGCGGAGGGGTGGCGAACACCGGGGAGCTGTTTTTT. The rearrangement joins TRBV2 to TRBJ2-2; TRBD2 might be the D (6 bases). Deletions cut 8 bases from V and 0 bases from J, with 10 bases between. The CDR3 is 14 amino acids. CDR1 SNHLY and CDR2 FYNNEI come from the germline V gene.

The gene calls are TRBV5-6 and TRBJ2-5, with a possible D match to TRBD2 (5 bases). The germline CDR1 and CDR2 sequences are SGHDT and YYEEEE. Deletions cut 1 base from V and 3 bases from J, with 13 bases between. CDR3 length equals 15 residues. The CDR3 sequence: CASSLTEWGEETQYF. CDR3 DNA sequence: TGTGCCAGCAGCTTGACGGAGTGGGGAGAAGAGACCCAGTACTTC.

V is TRBV18 and J is TRBJ1-4; 8 bases are a match to TRBD1. The V gene's germline CDR1 is KGHSH and CDR2 LQKENI. V lost 2 bases and J lost 8; bases outside the gene matches: 7. The CDR3 contains 15 residues. CDR3 region: CASSPAVDRDEKLFF. DNA for the CDR3: TGTGCCAGCTCACCAGCCGTGGACAGGGACGAAAAACTGTTTTTT.

This clone was seen only a few times. The chain carries TRBV6-5 and TRBJ1-2; possibly TRBD1 for D (6 bases). Germline CDR1 reads MNHEY; CDR2 reads SVGAGI. The CDR3 runs 13 residues. The CDR3 spells CDGEGREGGGYTF. Written as DNA, the CDR3 is TGTGACGGTGAGGGCAGGGAGGGGGGTGGCTACACCTTC.